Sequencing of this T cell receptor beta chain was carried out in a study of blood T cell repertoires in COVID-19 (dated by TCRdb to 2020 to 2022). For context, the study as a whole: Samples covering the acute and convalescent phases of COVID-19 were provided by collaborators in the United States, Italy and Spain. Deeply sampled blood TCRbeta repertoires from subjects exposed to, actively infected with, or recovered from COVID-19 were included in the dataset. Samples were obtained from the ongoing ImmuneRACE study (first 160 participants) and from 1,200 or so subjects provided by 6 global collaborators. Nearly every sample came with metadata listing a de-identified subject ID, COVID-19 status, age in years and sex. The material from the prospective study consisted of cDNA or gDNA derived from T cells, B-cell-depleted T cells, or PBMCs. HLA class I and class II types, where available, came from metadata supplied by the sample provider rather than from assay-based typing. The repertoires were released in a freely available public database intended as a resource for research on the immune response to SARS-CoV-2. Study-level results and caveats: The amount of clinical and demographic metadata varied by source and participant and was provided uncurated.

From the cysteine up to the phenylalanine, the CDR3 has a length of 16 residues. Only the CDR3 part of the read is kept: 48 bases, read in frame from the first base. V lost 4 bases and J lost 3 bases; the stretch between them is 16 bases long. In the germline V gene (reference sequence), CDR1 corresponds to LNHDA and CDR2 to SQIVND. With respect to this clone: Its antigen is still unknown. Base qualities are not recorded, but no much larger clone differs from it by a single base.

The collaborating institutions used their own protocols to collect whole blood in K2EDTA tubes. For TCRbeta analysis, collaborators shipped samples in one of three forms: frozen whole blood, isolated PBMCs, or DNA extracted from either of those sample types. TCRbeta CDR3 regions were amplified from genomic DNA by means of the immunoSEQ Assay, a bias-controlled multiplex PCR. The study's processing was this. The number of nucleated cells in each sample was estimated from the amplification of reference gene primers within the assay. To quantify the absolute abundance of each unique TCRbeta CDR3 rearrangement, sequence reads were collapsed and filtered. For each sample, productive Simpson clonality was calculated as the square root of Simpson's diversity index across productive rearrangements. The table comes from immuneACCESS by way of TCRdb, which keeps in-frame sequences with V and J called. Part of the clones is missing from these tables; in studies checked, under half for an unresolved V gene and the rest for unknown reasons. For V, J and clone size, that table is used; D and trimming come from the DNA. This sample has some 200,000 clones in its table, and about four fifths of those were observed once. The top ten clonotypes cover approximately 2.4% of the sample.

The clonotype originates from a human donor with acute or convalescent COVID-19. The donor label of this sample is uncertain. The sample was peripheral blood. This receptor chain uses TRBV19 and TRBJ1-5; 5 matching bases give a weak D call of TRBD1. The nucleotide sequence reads TGTGCCAGTAGTACCTTTCCGACAGATTTCAATCAGCCCCAGCATTTT. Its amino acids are CASSTFPTDFNQPQHF.